This record covers a single T cell receptor beta chain. The data were taken from a study of Ad26.COV2.S vaccination and SARS-CoV-2 variants. The treatment here: roughly 20 received Ad26.COV2.S at low or high dose, single or two shots; roughly 5 received placebo; per-sample allocation not given. The samples were gathered on day 63 after the first injection of vaccine or placebo. Sequencing used immunoSEQ multiplex PCR; TCRdb keeps in-frame clones, though not all of them. This sample has roughly 700,000 clones, with 89% found just once. CDR1 SEHNR and CDR2 FQNEAQ come from the germline V gene (reference sequence). V lost 6 bases and J lost 5, with 13 bases in between. The CDR3 covers 13 residues.

The starting material was peripheral blood, obtained in a trial of Ad26.COV2.S vaccine versus placebo. This sequence originates from a person aged 18 to 59 who received the Ad26.COV2.S COVID-19 vaccine or a placebo. The chain employs TRBV7-9 and TRBJ2-5; D perhaps matches TRBD2 (6 bases). The CDR3 region is CASRRDFEETQYF. The CDR3 coding sequence is TGTGCCAGCAGGCGGGACTTTGAGGAGACCCAGTACTTC. Together with reference TRBV7-9 and TRBJ2-5, the CDR3 gives the full variable domain: DTGVSQNPRHKITKRGQNVTFRCDPISEHNRLYWYRQTLGQGPEFLTYFQNEAQLEKSRLLSDRFSAERPKGSFSTLEIQRTEQGDSAMYLCASRRDFEETQYFGPGTRLLVL.